This T cell receptor (beta chain) was sequenced in a study of blood T cell repertoires in COVID-19. With 2 bases removed from V and 8 bases from J, the gap between germline ends came to 15 bases. The CDR3 spans 13 residues. Germline V gene sequence: CDR1 GTSNPN, CDR2 SVGIG (reference sequence). Data came from immunoSEQ multiplex PCR; TCRdb stores just in-frame clones and leaves some out. The data contain about 15,000 clones, approximately 83% of them singletons. The sequence derives from a man in his 70s in a cohort sampled during active COVID-19. The chain links TRBV30 to TRBJ1-2; D might be TRBD1 (6 bases). The material sequenced was peripheral blood. The CDR3 spells CAWSPDQGCGYTF. CDR3 DNA sequence: TGTGCCTGGAGTCCAGACCAGGGGTGCGGCTACACCTTC.